The rows below give T cell receptor beta chains drawn from one sample of a study of blood T cell repertoires in COVID-19. Profiling relied on immunoSEQ multiplex PCR, and the TCRdb table lists in-frame clones only, not all of them. The sample lists roughly 140,000 clones; around 84% were seen once. The sample taken for sequencing was peripheral blood. The source of these receptors is a human donor in a cohort sampled during active COVID-19. The CDR3 runs from the conserved cysteine through the conserved F or W. D genes are given only for firm matches. Some rows mark clone size as missing; the rest say once, few, many or name a class of expanded clone.

size,V,J,D,CDR3,DNA
.,TRBV6-1,TRBJ1-2,.,CASSEGVRAGYTF,TGTGCCAGCAGTGAAGGAGTCAGGGCTGGCTACACCTTC
.,TRBV5-1,TRBJ2-2,.,CASSASGVRELFF,TGCGCCAGCAGCGCCTCAGGGGTTCGGGAGCTGTTTTTT
.,TRBV6-5,TRBJ2-1,TRBD2,CASSYPRGGSNEQFF,TGTGCCAGCAGTTACCCCCGGGGGGGCTCCAATGAGCAGTTCTTC
.,TRBV6-4,TRBJ1-4,.,CASSPQGDYNEKLFF,TGTGCCAGCAGCCCACAGGGAGACTATAATGAAAAACTGTTTTTT
.,TRBV4-2,TRBJ2-2,.,CASSPGGTLAGELFF,TGTGCCAGCAGCCCCGGGGGGACATTGGCCGGGGAGCTGTTTTTT
.,TRBV30,TRBJ2-7,.,CAWREDAGSYEQYF,TGTGCCTGGAGGGAAGACGCAGGGTCCTACGAGCAGTACTTC
once,TRBV4-3,TRBJ1-4,.,CASSQVYSTNEKLFF,TGCGCCAGCAGCCAAGTATACTCAACTAATGAAAAACTGTTTTTT
.,TRBV12-3/TRBV12-4,TRBJ1-1,.,CASTPFVETEAFF,TGTGCCAGCACCCCATTCGTGGAGACTGAAGCTTTCTTT
few,TRBV5-1,TRBJ1-3,.,CASSLAGGLGNTIYF,TGCGCCAGCAGCTTGGCCGGGGGTCTAGGAAACACCATATATTTT
.,TRBV7-2,TRBJ2-5,TRBD2,CASRTSGASQETQYF,TGTGCCAGCAGAACCAGCGGGGCGTCCCAAGAGACCCAGTACTTC
.,TRBV9,TRBJ1-2,.,CASSVGTANYGYTF,TGTGCCAGCAGCGTAGGGACAGCCAACTATGGCTACACCTTC
.,TRBV4-1,TRBJ2-7,TRBD2,CASSHPRGVAGGLPYEQYF,TGCGCCAGCAGCCATCCCCGAGGGGTAGCGGGGGGCCTACCATACGAGCAGTACTTC
.,TRBV6-6,TRBJ2-1,TRBD2,CASSRPAGTTLFNEQFF,TGTGCCAGCAGTCGCCCGGCCGGGACTACCCTCTTCAATGAGCAGTTCTTC
once,TRBV5-4,TRBJ2-3,.,CASSLGEGGTDTQYF,TGTGCCAGCAGCTTGGGTGAGGGAGGCACAGATACGCAGTATTTT
.,TRBV9,TRBJ2-7,.,CASSVGPRGSDEQYF,TGTGCCAGCAGCGTAGGTCCGAGGGGGTCGGACGAGCAGTACTTC
.,TRBV9,TRBJ1-4,TRBD1,CASSPRDRGNEKLFF,TGTGCCAGCAGCCCCCGGGACAGGGGAAATGAAAAACTGTTTTTT
.,TRBV12-5,TRBJ2-5,.,CASLQGVQETQYF,TGTGCTAGCTTACAGGGCGTCCAAGAGACCCAGTACTTC
.,TRBV27,TRBJ1-6,TRBD1,CASSSGTVYNSPLHF,TGTGCCAGCAGTTCCGGGACAGTCTATAATTCACCCCTCCACTTT
.,TRBV30,TRBJ2-2,.,CAFPGKDYTGELFF,TGTGCCTTTCCAGGGAAGGATTACACCGGGGAGCTGTTTTTT
.,TRBV9,TRBJ2-5,TRBD2,CASSVGASGDQETQYF,TGTGCCAGCAGCGTAGGGGCTAGCGGGGACCAAGAGACCCAGTACTTC
few,TRBV3-1/TRBV3-2,TRBJ1-1,.,CASSHSGRNTEAFF,TGTGCCAGCAGCCATTCCGGGAGGAACACTGAAGCTTTCTTT
.,TRBV27,TRBJ2-6,TRBD1,CASRGTGGHSGANVLTF,TGTGCCAGCAGGGGGACAGGGGGCCATTCTGGGGCCAACGTCCTGACTTTC
.,TRBV7-2,TRBJ1-4,.,CASSPPGAPQGELFF,TGTGCCAGCAGCCCGCCAGGCGCTCCCCAAGGGGAACTGTTTTTT
.,TRBV27,TRBJ2-7,TRBD1,CASSEGGMRSYEQYF,TGTGCCAGCAGTGAAGGGGGCATGAGGTCCTACGAGCAGTACTTC
.,TRBV2,TRBJ1-3,.,CASRGRAGNTIYF,TGTGCCAGCAGGGGGAGGGCTGGAAACACCATATATTTT
.,TRBV5-1,TRBJ1-2,.,CASSLGQKNYGYTF,TGCGCCAGCAGCTTGGGGCAGAAAAACTATGGCTACACCTTC
few,TRBV6-2/TRBV6-3,TRBJ2-1,.,CASSWQGSRNEQFF,TGTGCCAGCAGTTGGCAGGGGTCTCGCAATGAGCAGTTCTTC
.,TRBV3-1/TRBV3-2,TRBJ1-5,.,CASSQDRNQPQHF,TGTGCCAGCAGCCAAGATCGGAATCAGCCCCAGCATTTT
.,TRBV6-1,TRBJ1-4,.,CASSEGSTNEKLFF,TGTGCCAGCAGTGAGGGCTCGACTAATGAAAAACTGTTTTTT
.,TRBV6-1,TRBJ1-5,TRBD1,CASSERNRGLQPQHF,TGTGCCAGCAGTGAGAGGAACAGGGGCCTTCAGCCCCAGCATTTT
.,TRBV27,TRBJ1-4,.,CASSRDHIEKLFF,TGTGCCAGCAGTCGGGATCACATCGAAAAACTGTTTTTT
.,TRBV18,TRBJ2-2,.,CASSLREGELFF,TGTGCCAGCTCACTCAGGGAAGGGGAGCTGTTTTTT
.,TRBV5-6,TRBJ1-4,TRBD1,CASSIRTGVNEKLFF,TGTGCCAGCAGCATTCGGACAGGAGTTAATGAAAAACTGTTTTTT
.,TRBV7-2,TRBJ2-7,.,CASSLAPLRGNEQYF,TGTGCCAGCAGCTTAGCCCCTCTTAGGGGGAACGAGCAGTACTTC
.,TRBV6-1,TRBJ1-2,.,CASSEAAYGYTF,TGTGCCAGCAGTGAGGCGGCCTATGGCTACACCTTC
.,TRBV7-8,TRBJ1-4,TRBD1,CASSLATGAANEKLFF,TGTGCCAGCAGCTTAGCAACAGGGGCCGCTAATGAAAAACTGTTTTTT
.,TRBV9,TRBJ2-3,TRBD1,CASSKGQGASDTQYF,TGTGCCAGCAGCAAAGGGCAGGGGGCATCAGATACGCAGTATTTT